The present entry profiles one T cell receptor (beta chain) with its context. The data derive from a study of PD-1 blockade in classical Hodgkin lymphoma. Here immunoSEQ multiplex PCR was the method, and the copy in TCRdb shows in-frame clones only, minus some. The sample consists of 70,000 to 85,000 clones, 85% to 95% of them appearing once. Germline V lookup: CDR1 SGHVS, CDR2 FQNEAQ. The CDR3 sequence is 13 residues long. V shed 5 bases and J shed 2 bases, with 6 bases lying between them. Each and every patient relapsed after autologous stem cell transplantation, and patients got differing brentuximab vedotin exposure.

This TCR was sampled from a human donor with classical Hodgkin lymphoma. Specimen: peripheral blood mononuclear cells (PBMCs), collected at baseline. This chain joins TRBV7-8 and TRBJ1-4; D is perhaps TRBD1 (5 bases). The chain's CDR3 is CASSPGTNEKLFF. For the CDR3, the DNA is TGTGCCAGCAGCCCAGGGACTAATGAAAAACTGTTTTTT.